This T cell receptor beta chain was recovered during a study of beta chain features in type 1 diabetes. Regarding the study as a whole: PCR might show a preference for shorter templates, equally across patients and controls. In every one of the four CD4+ subsets, TCRB CDR3s were moderately but significantly shorter in Type 1 diabetes patients.

There was one heparinised blood draw per donor, averaging around 120 mL. It was via CD45RO/CCR7/CD25/CD127/CD95/CD27 that CD4+ naive, central memory, regulatory and stem cell-like memory cells were sorted. Expressed TCRB transcripts were sequenced, since all the RNA that had been isolated was reverse transcribed. About 3.6 million reads was the average for naive, central memory and regulatory T cell samples. Profiling relied on immunoSEQ multiplex PCR, and the TCRdb table lists in-frame clones only, not all of them. The sample has approximately 250,000 clones; 16% are singletons. The V and J ends lost 4 bases and 8 bases, in that order; junction bases with no gene match: 8. Germline V gene sequence: CDR1 SGDLS, CDR2 YYNGEE. The CDR3 is 15 residues long. This clone was picked up a small number of times. The antigen remains undetermined.

The sequence derives from a man aged 25 to 45 with type 1 diabetes. Sequencing was done on a sample of naive CD4+ T cells from blood. This rearrangement joins TRBV9 to TRBJ2-4, with TRBD1 identical over 11 bases. The CDR3 spells CASSPSGQGAYIQYF. The CDR3 region has the DNA TGTGCCAGCAGCCCCTCAGGACAGGGGGCGTACATTCAGTACTTC.